This T cell receptor (beta chain) originates from a study of blood T cell repertoires in COVID-19. Study as a whole: T cells, B-cell-depleted T cells, or PBMCs provided the cDNA or gDNA that served as material.

Those enrolled, adults aged about 18 to 89 years, came from about two dozen US areas. Grouping used clinical history reported by participants in a survey and questionnaire. What the recovered Cohort 3 donors had was two negative PCRs, clearance, or symptom resolution. Libraries were prepared by immunoSEQ multiplex PCR; TCRdb keeps only in-frame clonotypes and omits some of them. The profile shows approximately 160,000 clones, around 84% of them singletons. Germline assignment: CDR1 LGHDT and CDR2 YNNKEL (reference sequence). The V and J ends lost 2 bases and 3 bases respectively, with 13 bases between them. The CDR3 is 15 amino acids.

Specimen: PBMCs or T cells enriched from blood (not recorded which). The sequence was collected from a woman aged 50 to 60 who had recovered from COVID-19. The chain has TRBV3-1 (or the pseudogene TRBV3-2) and TRBJ1-1; perhaps TRBD1 as D (5 bases). CDR3 bases: TGTGCCAGCAGCCAAAGGCCTGGAGGGGACACTGAAGCTTTCTTT. Translated, it gives CASSQRPGGDTEAFF.